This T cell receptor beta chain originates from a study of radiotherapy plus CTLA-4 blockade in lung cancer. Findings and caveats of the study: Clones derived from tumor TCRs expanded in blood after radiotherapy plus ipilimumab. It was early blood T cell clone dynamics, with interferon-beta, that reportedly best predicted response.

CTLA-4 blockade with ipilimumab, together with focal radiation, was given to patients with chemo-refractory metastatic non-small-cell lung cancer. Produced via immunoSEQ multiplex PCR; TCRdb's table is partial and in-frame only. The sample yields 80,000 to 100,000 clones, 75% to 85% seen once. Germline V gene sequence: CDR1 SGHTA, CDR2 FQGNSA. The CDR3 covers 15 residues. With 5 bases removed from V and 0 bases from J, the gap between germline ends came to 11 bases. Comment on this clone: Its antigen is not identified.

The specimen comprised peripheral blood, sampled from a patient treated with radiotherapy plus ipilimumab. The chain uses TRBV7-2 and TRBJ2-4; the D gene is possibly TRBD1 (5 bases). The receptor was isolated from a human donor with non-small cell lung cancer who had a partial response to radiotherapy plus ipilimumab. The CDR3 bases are TGTGCCAGCAGCCCAGGACACAAAGCCAAAAACATTCAGTACTTC. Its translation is CASSPGHKAKNIQYF.